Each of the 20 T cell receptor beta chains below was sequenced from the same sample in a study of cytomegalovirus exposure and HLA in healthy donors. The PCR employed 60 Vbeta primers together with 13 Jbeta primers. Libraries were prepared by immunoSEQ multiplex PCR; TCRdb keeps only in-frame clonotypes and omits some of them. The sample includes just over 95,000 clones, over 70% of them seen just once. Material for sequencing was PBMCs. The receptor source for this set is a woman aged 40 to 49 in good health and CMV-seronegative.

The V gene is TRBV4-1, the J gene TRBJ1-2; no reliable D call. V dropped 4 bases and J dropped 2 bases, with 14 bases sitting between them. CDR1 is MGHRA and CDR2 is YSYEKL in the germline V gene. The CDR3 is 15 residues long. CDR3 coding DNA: TGCGCCAGCAGCCTCGGAGAGACTGAAAACTATGGCTACACCTTC. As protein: CASSLGETENYGYTF.

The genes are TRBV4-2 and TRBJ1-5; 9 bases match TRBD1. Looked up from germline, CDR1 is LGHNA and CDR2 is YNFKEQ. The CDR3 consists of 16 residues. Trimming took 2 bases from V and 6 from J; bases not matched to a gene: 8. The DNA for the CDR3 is TGTGCCAGCAGCCAATATACAGGGGGCCCAGGTCAGCCCCAGCATTTT. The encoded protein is CASSQYTGGPGQPQHF.

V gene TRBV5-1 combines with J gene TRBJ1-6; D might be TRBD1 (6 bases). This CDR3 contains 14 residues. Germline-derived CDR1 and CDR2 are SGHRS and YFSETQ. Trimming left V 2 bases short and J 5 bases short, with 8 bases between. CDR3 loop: CASSFTGNNSPLHF. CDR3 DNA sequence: TGCGCCAGCAGCTTCACAGGGAATAATTCACCCCTCCACTTT.

CDR3 residues: CAWELDRTNTGELFF. As DNA, the CDR3 is TGTGCCTGGGAACTCGACAGAACCAACACCGGGGAGCTGTTTTTT. This chain uses TRBV30 with TRBJ2-2; D possibly corresponds to TRBD1 (5 bases). This CDR3 spans 15 amino acids. Trimming removed 5 bases at V and 2 bases at J, with 15 bases between. CDR1 is GTSNPN, CDR2 SVGIG, per germline (reference sequence).

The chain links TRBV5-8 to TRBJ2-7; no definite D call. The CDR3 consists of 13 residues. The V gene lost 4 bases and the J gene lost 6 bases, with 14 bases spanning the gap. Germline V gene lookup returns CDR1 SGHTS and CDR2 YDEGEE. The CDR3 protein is CASSIVLRSEQYF. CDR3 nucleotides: TGTGCCAGCAGCATCGTTCTCCGGAGCGAGCAGTACTTC. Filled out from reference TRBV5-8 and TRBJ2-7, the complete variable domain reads EAGVTQSPTHLIKTRGQQATLRCSPISGHTSVYWYQQALGLGLQFLLWYDEGEERNRGNFPPRFSGRQFPNYSSELNVNALELEDSALYLCASSIVLRSEQYFGPGTRLTVT.

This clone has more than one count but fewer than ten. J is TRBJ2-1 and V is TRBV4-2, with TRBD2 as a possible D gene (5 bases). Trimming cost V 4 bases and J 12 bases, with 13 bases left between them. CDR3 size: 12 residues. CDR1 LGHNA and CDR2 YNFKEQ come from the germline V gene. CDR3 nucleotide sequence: TGTGCCAGCAGCCTGTCAGGAGGTTCGCAGTTCTTC. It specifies CASSLSGGSQFF.

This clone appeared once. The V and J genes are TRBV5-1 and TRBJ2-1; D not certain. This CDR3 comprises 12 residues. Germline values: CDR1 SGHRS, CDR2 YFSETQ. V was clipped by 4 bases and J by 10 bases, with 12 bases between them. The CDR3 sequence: CASSLRTGEQFF. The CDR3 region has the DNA TGCGCCAGCAGCCTGCGAACCGGGGAGCAGTTCTTC.

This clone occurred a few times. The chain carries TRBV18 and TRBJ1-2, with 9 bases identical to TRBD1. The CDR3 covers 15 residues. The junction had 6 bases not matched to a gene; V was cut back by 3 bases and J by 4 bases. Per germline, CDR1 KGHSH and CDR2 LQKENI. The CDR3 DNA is TGTGCCAGCTCACCCCGGGACAGGGCGTTCTATGGCTACACCTTC. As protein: CASSPRDRAFYGYTF.

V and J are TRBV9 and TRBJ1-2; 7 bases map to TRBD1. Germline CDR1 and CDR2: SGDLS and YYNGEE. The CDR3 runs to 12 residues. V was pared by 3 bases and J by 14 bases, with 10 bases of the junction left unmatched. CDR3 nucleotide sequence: TGTGCCAGCAGCGACGACAGGGTATCGATTACCTTC. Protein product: CASSDDRVSITF. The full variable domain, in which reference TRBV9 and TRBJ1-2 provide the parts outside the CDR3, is DSGVTQTPKHLITATGQRVTLRCSPRSGDLSVYWYQQSLDQGLQFLIQYYNGEERAKGNILERFSAQQFPDLHSELNLSSLELGDSALYFCASSDDRVSITFGSGTRLTVV.

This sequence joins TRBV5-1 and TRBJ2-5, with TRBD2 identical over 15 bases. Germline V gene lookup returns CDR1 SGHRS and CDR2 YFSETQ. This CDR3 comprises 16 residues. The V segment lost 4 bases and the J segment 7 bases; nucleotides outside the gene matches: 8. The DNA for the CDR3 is TGCGCCAGCAGCGCGGGACTAGCGGGGGGCTCAGGGACCCAGTACTTC. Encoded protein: CASSAGLAGGSGTQYF.

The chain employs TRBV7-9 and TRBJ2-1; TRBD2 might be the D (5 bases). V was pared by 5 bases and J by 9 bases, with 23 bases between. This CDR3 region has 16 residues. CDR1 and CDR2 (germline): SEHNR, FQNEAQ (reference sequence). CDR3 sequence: CASSRLGVAFSVEQFF. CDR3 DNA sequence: TGTGCCAGCAGCCGCCTCGGGGTAGCGTTTTCGGTTGAGCAGTTCTTC.

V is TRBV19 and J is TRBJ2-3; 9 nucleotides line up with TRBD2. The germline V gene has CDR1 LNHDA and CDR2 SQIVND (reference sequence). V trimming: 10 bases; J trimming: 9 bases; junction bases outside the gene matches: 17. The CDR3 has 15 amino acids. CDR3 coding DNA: TGTGCCACTCAACCAGCTAGCGGGGTCACGGGGACGCAGTATTTT. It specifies CATQPASGVTGTQYF.

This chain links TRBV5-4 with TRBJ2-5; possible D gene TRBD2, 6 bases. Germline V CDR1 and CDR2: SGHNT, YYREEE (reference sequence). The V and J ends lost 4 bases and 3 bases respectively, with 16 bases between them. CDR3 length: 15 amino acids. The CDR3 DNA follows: TGTGCCAGCAGCAGGACCGGGACTGGAAAAGAGACCCAGTACTTC. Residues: CASSRTGTGKETQYF.

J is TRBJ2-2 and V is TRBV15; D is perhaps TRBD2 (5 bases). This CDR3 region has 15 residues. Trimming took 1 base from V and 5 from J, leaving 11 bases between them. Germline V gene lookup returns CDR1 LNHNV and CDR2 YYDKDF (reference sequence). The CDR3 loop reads CATSRGGLRTGELFF. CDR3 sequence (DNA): TGTGCCACCAGCAGAGGAGGGCTAAGAACCGGGGAGCTGTTTTTT.

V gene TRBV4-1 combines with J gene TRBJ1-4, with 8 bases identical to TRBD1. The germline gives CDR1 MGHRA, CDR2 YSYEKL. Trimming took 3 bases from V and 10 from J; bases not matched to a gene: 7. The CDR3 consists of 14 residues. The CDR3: CASSQWTGFGKLFF. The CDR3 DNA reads TGCGCCAGCAGCCAGTGGACAGGGTTTGGAAAACTGTTTTTT.

The CDR3 nucleotides read TGTGCCAGCAGCCGGGACAGGGTCACTGAAGCTTTCTTT. This encodes CASSRDRVTEAFF. The chain employs TRBV11-3 and TRBJ1-1, with 9 bases lining up with TRBD1. V was clipped by 5 bases and J by 4 bases; unmatched bases: 2. CDR1 and CDR2 (germline): SGHNT, YENEEA. This CDR3 is built from 13 residues.

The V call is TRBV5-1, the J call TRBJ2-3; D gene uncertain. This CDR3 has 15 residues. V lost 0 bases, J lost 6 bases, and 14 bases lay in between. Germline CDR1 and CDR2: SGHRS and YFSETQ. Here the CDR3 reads CASSLETQLEDTQYF. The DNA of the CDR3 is TGCGCCAGCAGCTTGGAGACACAACTCGAGGATACGCAGTATTTT.

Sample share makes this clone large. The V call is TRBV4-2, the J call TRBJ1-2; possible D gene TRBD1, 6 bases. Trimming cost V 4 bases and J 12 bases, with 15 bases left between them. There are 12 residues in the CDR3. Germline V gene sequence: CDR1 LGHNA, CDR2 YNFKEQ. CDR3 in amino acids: CASSLGTPPNTF. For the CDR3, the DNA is TGTGCCAGCAGCCTCGGGACACCCCCTAACACCTTC.

DNA for the CDR3: TGTGCCACCAGCAGAGGACAGGGTGGGAATGAGCAGTTCTTC. This translates into CATSRGQGGNEQFF. This rearrangement joins TRBV15 to TRBJ2-1; the match to TRBD1 covers 7 bases. With V trimmed by 1 base and J by 7 bases, 4 bases remained unmatched. Germline V gene data show CDR1 as LNHNV and CDR2 as YYDKDF (reference sequence). CDR3 length: 14 amino acids.

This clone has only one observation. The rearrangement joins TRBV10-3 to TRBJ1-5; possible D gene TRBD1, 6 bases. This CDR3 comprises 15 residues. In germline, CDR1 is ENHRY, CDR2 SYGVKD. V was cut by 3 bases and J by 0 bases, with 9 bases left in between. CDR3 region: CAISEGGYSNQPQHF. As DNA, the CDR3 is TGTGCCATCAGTGAAGGGGGTTATAGCAATCAGCCCCAGCATTTT.